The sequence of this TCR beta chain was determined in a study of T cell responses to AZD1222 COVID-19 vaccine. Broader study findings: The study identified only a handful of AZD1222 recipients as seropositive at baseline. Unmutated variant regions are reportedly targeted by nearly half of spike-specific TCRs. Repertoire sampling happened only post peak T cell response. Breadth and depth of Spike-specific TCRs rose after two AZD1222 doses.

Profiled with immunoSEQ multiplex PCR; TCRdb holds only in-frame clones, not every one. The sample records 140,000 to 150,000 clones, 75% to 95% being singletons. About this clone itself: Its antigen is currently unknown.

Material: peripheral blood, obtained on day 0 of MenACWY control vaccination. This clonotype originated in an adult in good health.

The CDR3 sequence: CASSVRQTSDGYTF. CDR3 nucleotides: TGTGCCAGCAGTGTACGTCAGACATCGGATGGCTACACCTTC. The chain employs TRBV2 and TRBJ1-2; D is ambiguous. The CDR3 spans 14 residues. V was clipped by 4 bases and J by 6 bases, with 15 bases between them. Germline V CDR1 and CDR2: SNHLY, FYNNEI.